Detailed here is one T cell receptor (beta chain). The sample is drawn from a study of T cells in tuberculosis. Study-level background: CD1B tetramers identified T cells specific for mycobacterial lipid GMM.

The CDR3 runs 15 residues. V lost 8 bases, J lost 0 bases, and 11 bases lay in between. Per germline, CDR1 MDHEN and CDR2 SYDVKM. Thawed, overnight-rested PBMC were stained with GMM-loaded CD1B tetramer, viability dye and anti-CD3, then sorted. The lipid loaded on the CD1B tetramers was C32 glucose monomycolate from Rhodococcus equi. CD14-expressing monocytes were removed from PBMC before cryopreservation and sorting. From each donor, around 100,000 tetramer-negative cells were sorted. TCR-alpha and TCR-beta chains were sequenced unpaired. Only in-frame clones appear in the TCRdb table, and some are missing; sequencing was by immunoSEQ multiplex PCR. Among 70,000 to 95,000 clones listed, roughly 93% were seen once.

The sequence was obtained from an adult woman with latent tuberculosis. Sequencing input: CD1b-GMM tetramer-negative cells sorted from PBMCs. The V gene is TRBV28, the J gene TRBJ2-6; tentatively, D is TRBD1 (6 bases). CDR3 DNA sequence: TGTGCCAGCTCGCAAGGGGGCTCTGGGGCCAACGTCCTGACTTTC. This gives the protein CASSQGGSGANVLTF.